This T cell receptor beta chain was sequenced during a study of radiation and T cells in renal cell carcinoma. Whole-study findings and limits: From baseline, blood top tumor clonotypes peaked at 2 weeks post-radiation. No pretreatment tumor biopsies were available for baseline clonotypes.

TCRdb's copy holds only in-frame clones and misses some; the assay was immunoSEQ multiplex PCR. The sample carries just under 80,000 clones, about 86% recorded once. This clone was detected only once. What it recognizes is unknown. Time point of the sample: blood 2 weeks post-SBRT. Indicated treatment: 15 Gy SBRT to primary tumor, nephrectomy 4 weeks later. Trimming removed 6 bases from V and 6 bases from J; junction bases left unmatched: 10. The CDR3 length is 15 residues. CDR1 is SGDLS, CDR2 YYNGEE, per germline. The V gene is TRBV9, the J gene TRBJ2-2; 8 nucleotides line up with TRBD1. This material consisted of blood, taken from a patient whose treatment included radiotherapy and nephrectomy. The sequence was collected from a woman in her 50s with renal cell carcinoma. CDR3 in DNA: TGTGCCAGCATCCGCCGGACAGGGTTTCCCGGGGAGCTGTTTTTT. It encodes CASIRRTGFPGELFF. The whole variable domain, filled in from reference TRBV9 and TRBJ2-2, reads DSGVTQTPKHLITATGQRVTLRCSPRSGDLSVYWYQQSLDQGLQFLIQYYNGEERAKGNILERFSAQQFPDLHSELNLSSLELGDSALYFCASIRRTGFPGELFFGEGSRLTVL.